Detailed here is one T cell receptor (beta chain). Its antigen remains unidentified. The method was immunoSEQ multiplex PCR; TCRdb's version includes in-frame clones alone and lacks a portion of them. Of around 690,000 clones in the sample, 90% were seen once. CDR3 size: 15 residues. Per the germline V gene, CDR1 is SGHAT and CDR2 is FQDESV (reference sequence). Unmatched junction bases numbered 6, after V lost 4 bases and J lost 4 bases. This sample is part of a study of shared clonotypes between healthy human individuals. Study-level background: CD4 naive cells filled three plates per donor, CD4 memory three, CD8 naive two and CD8 memory one. Study-level points and caveats: Generation probabilities were higher for clonotypes shared across all four sorted-subset donors than for unshared ones.

The V gene is TRBV11-1, the J gene TRBJ2-1; 8 bases align to TRBD2. The sequence came from a man aged 18-30 years in good health. Some clones in this sample may be carry-over from other donors' samples. Sequenced sample: memory CD8+ T cells from PBMCs. Sample subset: CD45RO+ cells pooled with CCR7-negative TemRA cells. CDR3 protein: CASSWVREAYNEQFF. CDR3 in DNA: TGTGCCAGCAGCTGGGTGCGGGAGGCTTACAATGAGCAGTTCTTC.